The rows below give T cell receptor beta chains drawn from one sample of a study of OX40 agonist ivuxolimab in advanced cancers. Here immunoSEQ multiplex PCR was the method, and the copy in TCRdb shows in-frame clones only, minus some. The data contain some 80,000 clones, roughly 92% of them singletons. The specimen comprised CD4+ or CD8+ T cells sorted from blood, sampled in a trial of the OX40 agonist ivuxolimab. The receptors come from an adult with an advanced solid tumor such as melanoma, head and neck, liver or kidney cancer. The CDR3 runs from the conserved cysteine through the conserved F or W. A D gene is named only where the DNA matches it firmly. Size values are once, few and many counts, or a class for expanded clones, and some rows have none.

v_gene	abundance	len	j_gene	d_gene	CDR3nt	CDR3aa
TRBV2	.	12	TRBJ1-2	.	TGTGCCAGCACTCGCACGGGGGGCGTCTACACCTTC	CASTRTGGVYTF
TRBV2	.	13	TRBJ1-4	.	TGTGCCAGCAGTGGAGACCGGAAGGAAAAACTGTTTTTT	CASSGDRKEKLFF
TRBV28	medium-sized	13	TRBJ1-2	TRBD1	TGTGCCAGCAGTAGGGACAGGGCCTATGGCTACACCTTC	CASSRDRAYGYTF
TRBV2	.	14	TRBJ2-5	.	TGTGCCAGCAGTGAAGCGCGACAGCAAGAGACCCAGTACTTC	CASSEARQQETQYF
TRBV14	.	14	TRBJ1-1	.	TGTGCCAGCAGCCAATTTATTACGTACACTGAAGCTTTCTTT	CASSQFITYTEAFF
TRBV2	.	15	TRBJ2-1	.	TGTGCCAGCAGTGGGAATCCCAGCTCCTACAATGAGCAGTTCTTC	CASSGNPSSYNEQFF
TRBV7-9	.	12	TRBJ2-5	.	TGTGCCGGACGACAGTCACAAGAGACCCAGTACTTC	CAGRQSQETQYF
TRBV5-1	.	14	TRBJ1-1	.	TGCGCCAGCAGCTTGGCCGTCGGGGGTACTGAAGCTTTCTTT	CASSLAVGGTEAFF
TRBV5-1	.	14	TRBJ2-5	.	TGCGCCAGCAGCTTGGGAGGGGCGGATGAGACCCAGTACTTC	CASSLGGADETQYF
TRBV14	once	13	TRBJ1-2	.	TGTGCCAGCAGCCCGCGGGTCGACTATGGCTACACCTTC	CASSPRVDYGYTF
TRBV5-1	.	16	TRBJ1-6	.	TGCGCCAGCAGCTTGGATGGAGGGGTTCATAATTCACCCCTCCACTTT	CASSLDGGVHNSPLHF
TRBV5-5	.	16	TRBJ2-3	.	TGTGCCAGCAGCCCGGCGGTTAGCGGAGCCACAGATACGCAGTATTTT	CASSPAVSGATDTQYF
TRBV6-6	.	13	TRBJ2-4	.	TGTGCCAGCAGTCAGGGACCGAAGGGGATTCAGTACTTC	CASSQGPKGIQYF
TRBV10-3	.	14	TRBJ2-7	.	TGTGCCATCAGTGAAGAGGAGGGAGGTACCGAGCAGTACTTC	CAISEEEGGTEQYF
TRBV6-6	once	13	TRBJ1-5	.	TGTGCCAGCAGCCCACTCCGTTCTCAGCCCCAGCATTTT	CASSPLRSQPQHF
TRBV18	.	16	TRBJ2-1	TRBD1	TGTGCCAGCTCACTCCGACAGGGAAATTTAAACAATGAGCAGTTCTTC	CASSLRQGNLNNEQFF
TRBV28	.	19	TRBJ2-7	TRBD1	TGTGCCAGCAGGGGACAGGGTTTATGGGGAGCGGCAAGCTACTACGAGCAGTACTTC	CASRGQGLWGAASYYEQYF
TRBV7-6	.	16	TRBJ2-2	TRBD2	TGTGCCAGCAGCTACGGACTAGCAGATAACACCGGGGAGCTGTTTTTT	CASSYGLADNTGELFF
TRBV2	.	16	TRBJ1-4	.	TGTGCCAGCAGTCGGCAGGGGTCGTCAACTAATGAAAAACTGTTTTTT	CASSRQGSSTNEKLFF
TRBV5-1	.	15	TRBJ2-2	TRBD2	TGCGCCAGCAGGCCCATGGGAGGGCGGACCGGGGAGCTGTTTTTT	CASRPMGGRTGELFF
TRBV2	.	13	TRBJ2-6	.	TGTGCCAGCAGTGGAACTGGGGCCAACGTCCTGACTTTC	CASSGTGANVLTF
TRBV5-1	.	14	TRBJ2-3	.	TGCGCCAGCAGCTTACCCCTGGGGGCAGATACGCAGTATTTT	CASSLPLGADTQYF
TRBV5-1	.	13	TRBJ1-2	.	TGCGCCAGCAGCTACAGGGAGGACTATGGCTACACCTTC	CASSYREDYGYTF
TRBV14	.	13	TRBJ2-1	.	TGTGCCAGCAGCCATGCCTCTGGCCCTGAGCAGTTCTTC	CASSHASGPEQFF
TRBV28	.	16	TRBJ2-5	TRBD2	TGTGCCAGCAAAAGGAGGCTAGCGGGGACCCAAGAGACCCAGTACTTC	CASKRRLAGTQETQYF
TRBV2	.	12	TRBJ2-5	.	TGTGCCGATGCAAGCAGTAGAGAGACCCAGTACTTC	CADASSRETQYF
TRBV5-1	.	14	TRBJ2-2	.	TGCGCCAGCAGCTTGGCCCCGTACACCGGGGAGCTGTTTTTT	CASSLAPYTGELFF
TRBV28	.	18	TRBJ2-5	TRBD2	TGTGCCAGCATCCCTCCGGGGACTAGCGGGAGAAGGGGAGAGACCCAGTACTTC	CASIPPGTSGRRGETQYF
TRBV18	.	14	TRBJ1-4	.	TGTGCCAGCTCACCGCCAGGGGACGCCGAAAAACTGTTTTTT	CASSPPGDAEKLFF
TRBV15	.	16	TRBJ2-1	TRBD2	TGTGCCACCAGCAGAGGCACGGGACTAGTCGAAGGTGAGCAGTTCTTC	CATSRGTGLVEGEQFF
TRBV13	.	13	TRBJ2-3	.	TGTGCCAGCAGCCTTCAGGATGCAGATACGCAGTATTTT	CASSLQDADTQYF
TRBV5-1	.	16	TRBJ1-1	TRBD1	TGCGCCAGCAGCTTGGGGACAGGGGCCGGTCGCACTGAAGCTTTCTTT	CASSLGTGAGRTEAFF
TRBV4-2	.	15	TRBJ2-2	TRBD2	TGTGCCAGCAGCCAGGCGGGGGACTACACCGGGGAGCTGTTTTTT	CASSQAGDYTGELFF
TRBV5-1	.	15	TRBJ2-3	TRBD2	TGCGCCAGCAGCTTAAGCGGGAGGGCCGGGGATACGCAGTATTTT	CASSLSGRAGDTQYF
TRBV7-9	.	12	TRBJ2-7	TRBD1	TGTGCCAGCAGCTTAGACAGGGGAGTGCAGTACTTC	CASSLDRGVQYF
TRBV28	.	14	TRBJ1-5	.	TGTGCCAGCGACTATTCTGGAAACCCTCGGACCCAGCATTTT	CASDYSGNPRTQHF
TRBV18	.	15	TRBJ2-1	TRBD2	TGTGCCAGCTCACAATCAGGCGGGAGTGGTAATGAGCAGTTCTTC	CASSQSGGSGNEQFF
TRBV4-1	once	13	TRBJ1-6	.	TGCGCCAGCAGCCAACTGGAGTATTCACCCCTCCACTTT	CASSQLEYSPLHF